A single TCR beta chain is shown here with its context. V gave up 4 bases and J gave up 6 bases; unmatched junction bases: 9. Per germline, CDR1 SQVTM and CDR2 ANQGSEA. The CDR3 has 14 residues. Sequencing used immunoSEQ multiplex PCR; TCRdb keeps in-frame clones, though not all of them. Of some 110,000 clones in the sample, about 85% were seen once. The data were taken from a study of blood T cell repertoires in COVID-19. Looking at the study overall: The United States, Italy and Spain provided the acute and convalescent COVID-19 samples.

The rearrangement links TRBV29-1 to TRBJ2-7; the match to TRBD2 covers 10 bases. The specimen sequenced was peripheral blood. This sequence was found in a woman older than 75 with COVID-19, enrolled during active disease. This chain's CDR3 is CSVVSVAGGREQYF. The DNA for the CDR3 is TGCAGCGTTGTTTCAGTAGCGGGAGGCCGCGAGCAGTACTTC.